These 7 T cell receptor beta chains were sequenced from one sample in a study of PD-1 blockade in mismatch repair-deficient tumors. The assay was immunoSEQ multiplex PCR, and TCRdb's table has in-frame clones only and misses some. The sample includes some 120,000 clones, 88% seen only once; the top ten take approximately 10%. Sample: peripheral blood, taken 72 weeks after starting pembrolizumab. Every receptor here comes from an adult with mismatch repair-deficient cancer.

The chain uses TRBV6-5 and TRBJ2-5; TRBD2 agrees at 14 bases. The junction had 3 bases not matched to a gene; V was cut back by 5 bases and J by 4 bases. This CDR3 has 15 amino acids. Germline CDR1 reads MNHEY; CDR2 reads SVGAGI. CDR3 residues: CASSGTSGSVETQYF. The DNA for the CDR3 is TGTGCCAGCAGTGGGACTAGCGGGAGCGTAGAGACCCAGTACTTC.

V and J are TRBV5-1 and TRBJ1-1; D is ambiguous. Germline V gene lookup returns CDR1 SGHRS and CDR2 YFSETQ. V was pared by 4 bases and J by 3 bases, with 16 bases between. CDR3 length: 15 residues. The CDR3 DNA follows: TGCGCCAGCAGCCCGGACCTAAAGTCGGACACTGAAGCTTTCTTT. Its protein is CASSPDLKSDTEAFF.

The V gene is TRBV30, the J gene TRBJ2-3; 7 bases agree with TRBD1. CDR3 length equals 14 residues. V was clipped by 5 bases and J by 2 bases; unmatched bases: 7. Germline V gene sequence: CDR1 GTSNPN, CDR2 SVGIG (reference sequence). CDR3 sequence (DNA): TGTGCCTGGCGGGACAGCCTAATCACAGATACGCAGTATTTT. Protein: CAWRDSLITDTQYF. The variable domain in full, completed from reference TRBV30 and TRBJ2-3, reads SQTIHQWPATLVQPVGSPLSLECTVEGTSNPNLYWYRQAAGRGLQLLFYSVGIGQISSEVPQNLSASRPQDRQFILSSKKLLLSDSGFYLCAWRDSLITDTQYFGPGTRLTVL.

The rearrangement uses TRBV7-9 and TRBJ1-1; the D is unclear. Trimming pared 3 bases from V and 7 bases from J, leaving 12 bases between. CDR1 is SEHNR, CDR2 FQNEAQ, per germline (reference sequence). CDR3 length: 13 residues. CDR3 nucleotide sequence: TGTGCCAGCAGCTTTCGATCCGGTGATGAAGCTTTCTTT. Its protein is CASSFRSGDEAFF. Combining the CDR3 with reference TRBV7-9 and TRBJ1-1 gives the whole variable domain DTGVSQNPRHKITKRGQNVTFRCDPISEHNRLYWYRQTLGQGPEFLTYFQNEAQLEKSRLLSDRFSAERPKGSFSTLEIQRTEQGDSAMYLCASSFRSGDEAFFGQGTRLTVV.

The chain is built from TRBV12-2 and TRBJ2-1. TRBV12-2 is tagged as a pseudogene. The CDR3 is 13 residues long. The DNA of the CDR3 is TGTGCAAGTCGCTCACCTAGGGGGGATGAGCAGTTCTTC. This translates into CASRSPRGDEQFF.

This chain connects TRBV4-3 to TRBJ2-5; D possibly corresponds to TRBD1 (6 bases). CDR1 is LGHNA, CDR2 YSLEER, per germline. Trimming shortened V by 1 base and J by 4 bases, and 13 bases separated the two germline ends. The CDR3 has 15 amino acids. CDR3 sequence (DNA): TGCGCCAGCAGCCAAGTCCGGGGACACGGAGAGACCCAGTACTTC. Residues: CASSQVRGHGETQYF.

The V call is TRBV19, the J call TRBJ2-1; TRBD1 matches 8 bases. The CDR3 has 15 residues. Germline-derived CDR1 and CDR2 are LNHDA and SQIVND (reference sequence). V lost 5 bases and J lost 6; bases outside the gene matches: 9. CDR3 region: CASSPADRVGNEQFF. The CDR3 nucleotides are TGTGCCAGTAGTCCGGCGGACAGGGTAGGCAATGAGCAGTTCTTC.